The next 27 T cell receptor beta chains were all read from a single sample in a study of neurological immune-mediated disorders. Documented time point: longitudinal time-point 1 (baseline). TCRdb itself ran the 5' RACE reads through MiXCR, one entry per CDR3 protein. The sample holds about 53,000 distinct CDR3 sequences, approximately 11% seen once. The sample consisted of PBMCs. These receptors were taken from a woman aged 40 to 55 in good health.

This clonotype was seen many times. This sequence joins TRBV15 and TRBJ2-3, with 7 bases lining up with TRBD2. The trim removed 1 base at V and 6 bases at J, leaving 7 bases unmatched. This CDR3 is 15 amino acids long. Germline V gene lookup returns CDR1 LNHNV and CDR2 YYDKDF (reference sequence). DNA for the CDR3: TGTGCCACCAGCAGAGGCGGGGGATATGGGGATACGCAGTATTTT. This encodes CATSRGGGYGDTQYF.

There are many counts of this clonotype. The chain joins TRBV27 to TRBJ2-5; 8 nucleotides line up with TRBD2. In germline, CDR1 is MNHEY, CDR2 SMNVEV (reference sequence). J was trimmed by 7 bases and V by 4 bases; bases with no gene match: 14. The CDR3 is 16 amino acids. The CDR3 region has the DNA TGTGCCAGCAGTTCCCCCAGGGGCGGGGGGCCAGTGACCCAGTACTTC. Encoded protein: CASSSPRGGGPVTQYF.

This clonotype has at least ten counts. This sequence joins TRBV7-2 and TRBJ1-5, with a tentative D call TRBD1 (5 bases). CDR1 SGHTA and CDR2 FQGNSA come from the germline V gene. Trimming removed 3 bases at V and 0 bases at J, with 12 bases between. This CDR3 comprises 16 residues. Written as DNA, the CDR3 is TGTGCCAGCAGCTTTGTTGGGGCGAATAGCAATCAGCCCCAGCATTTT. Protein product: CASSFVGANSNQPQHF.

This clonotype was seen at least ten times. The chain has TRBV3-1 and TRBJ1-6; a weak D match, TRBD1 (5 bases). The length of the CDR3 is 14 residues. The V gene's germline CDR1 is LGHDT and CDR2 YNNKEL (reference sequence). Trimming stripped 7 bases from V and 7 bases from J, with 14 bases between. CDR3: CASKIGDSNSPLHF. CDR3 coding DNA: TGTGCCAGCAAAATTGGGGACTCGAATTCACCCCTCCACTTT.

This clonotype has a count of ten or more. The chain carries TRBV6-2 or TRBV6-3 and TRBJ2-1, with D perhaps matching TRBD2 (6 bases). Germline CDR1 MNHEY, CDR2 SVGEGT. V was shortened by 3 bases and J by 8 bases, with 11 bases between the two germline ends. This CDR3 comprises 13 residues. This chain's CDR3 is CASSYGGIHEQFF. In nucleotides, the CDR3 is TGTGCCAGCAGTTATGGAGGGATCCATGAGCAGTTCTTC.

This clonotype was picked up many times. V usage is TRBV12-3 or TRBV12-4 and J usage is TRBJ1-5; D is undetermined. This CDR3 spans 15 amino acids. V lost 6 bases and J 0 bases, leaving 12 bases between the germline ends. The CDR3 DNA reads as TGTGCCAGCAGCTTCAAAGGGATTAGCAATCAGCCCCAGCATTTT. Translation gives CASSFKGISNQPQHF.

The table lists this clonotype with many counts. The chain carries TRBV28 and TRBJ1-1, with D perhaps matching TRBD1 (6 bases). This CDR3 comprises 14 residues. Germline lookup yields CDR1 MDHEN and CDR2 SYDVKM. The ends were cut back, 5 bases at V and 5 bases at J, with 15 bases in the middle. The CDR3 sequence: CASSDWGARTEAFF. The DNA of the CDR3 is TGTGCCAGCAGTGACTGGGGGGCGAGGACTGAAGCTTTCTTT. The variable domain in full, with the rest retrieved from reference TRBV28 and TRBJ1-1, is DVKVTQSSRYLVKRTGEKVFLECVQDMDHENMFWYRQDPGLGLRLIYFSYDVKMKEKGDIPEGYSVSREKKERFSLILESASTNQTSMYLCASSDWGARTEAFFGQGTRLTVV.

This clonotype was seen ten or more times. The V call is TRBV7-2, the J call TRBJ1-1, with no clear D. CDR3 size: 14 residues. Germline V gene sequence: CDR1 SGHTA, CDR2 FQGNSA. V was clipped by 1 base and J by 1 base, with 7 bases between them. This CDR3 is CASSLVTPNTEAFF. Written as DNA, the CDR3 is TGTGCCAGCAGCTTAGTTACCCCGAACACTGAAGCTTTCTTT. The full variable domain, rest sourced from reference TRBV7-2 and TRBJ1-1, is GAGVSQSPSNKVTEKGKDVELRCDPISGHTALYWYRQSLGQGLEFLIYFQGNSAPDKSGLPSDRFSAERTGGSVSTLTIQRTQQEDSAVYLCASSLVTPNTEAFFGQGTRLTVV.

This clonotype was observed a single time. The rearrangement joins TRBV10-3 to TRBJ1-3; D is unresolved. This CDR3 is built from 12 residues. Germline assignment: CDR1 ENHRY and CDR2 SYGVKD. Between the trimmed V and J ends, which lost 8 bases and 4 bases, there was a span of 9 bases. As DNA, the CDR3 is TGTGCCATCCTTGAGAACGGAAACACCATATATTTT. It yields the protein CAILENGNTIYF.

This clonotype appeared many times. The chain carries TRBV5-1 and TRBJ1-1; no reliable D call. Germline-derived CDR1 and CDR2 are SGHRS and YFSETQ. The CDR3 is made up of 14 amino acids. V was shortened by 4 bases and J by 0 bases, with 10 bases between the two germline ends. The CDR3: CASSGRAMNTEAFF. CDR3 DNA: TGCGCCAGCAGCGGCAGAGCGATGAACACTGAAGCTTTCTTT. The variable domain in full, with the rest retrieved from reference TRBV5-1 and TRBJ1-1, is KAGVTQTPRYLIKTRGQQVTLSCSPISGHRSVSWYQQTPGQGLQFLFEYFSETQRNKGNFPGRFSGRQFSNSRSEMNVSTLELGDSALYLCASSGRAMNTEAFFGQGTRLTVV.

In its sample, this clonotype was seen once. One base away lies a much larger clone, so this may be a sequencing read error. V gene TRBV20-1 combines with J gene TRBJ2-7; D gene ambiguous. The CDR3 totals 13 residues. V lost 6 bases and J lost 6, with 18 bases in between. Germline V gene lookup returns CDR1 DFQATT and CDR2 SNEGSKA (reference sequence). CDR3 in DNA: TGCAGTGCCACCCAGCCGGCTTCGGGCGAGCAGTACTTC. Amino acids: CSATQPASGEQYF.

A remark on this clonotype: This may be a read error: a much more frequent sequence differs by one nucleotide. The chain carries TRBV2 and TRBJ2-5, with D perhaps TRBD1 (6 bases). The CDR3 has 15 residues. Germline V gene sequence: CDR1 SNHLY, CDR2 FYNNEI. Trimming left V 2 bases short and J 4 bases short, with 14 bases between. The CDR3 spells CASSEYTGRGETQYF. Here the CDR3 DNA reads TGTGCCAGCAGTGAATATACAGGGCGCGGAGAGACCCAGTACTTC.

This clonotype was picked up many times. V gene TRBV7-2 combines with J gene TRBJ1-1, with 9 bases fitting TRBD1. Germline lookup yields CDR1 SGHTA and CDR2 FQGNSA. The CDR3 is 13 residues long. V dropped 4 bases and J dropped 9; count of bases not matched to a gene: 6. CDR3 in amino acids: CASSYGQGRKAFF. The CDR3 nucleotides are TGTGCCAGCAGCTATGGACAGGGGCGGAAAGCTTTCTTT.

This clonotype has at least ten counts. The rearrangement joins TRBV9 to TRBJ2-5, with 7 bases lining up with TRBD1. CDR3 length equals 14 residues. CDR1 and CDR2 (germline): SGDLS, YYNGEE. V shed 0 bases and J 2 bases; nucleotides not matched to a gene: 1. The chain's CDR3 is CASSVGGQQETQYF. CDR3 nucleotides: TGTGCCAGCAGCGTAGGGGGACAGCAAGAGACCCAGTACTTC.

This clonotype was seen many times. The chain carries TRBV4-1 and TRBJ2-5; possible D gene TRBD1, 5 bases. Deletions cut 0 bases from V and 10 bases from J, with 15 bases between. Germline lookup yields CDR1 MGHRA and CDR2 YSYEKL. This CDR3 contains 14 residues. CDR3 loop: CASSQDLAGRVQYF. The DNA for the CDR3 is TGCGCCAGCAGCCAAGATCTGGCAGGGCGCGTCCAGTACTTC.

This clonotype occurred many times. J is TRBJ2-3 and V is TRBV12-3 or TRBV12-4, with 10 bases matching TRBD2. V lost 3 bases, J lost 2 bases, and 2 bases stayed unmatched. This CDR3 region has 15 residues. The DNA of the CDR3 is TGTGCCAGCAGTTTCGGACTAGCGGTCACAGATACGCAGTATTTT. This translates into CASSFGLAVTDTQYF.

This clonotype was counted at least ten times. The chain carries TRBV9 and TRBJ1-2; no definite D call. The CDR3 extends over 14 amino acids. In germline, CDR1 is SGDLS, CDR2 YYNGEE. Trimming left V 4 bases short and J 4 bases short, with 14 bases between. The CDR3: CASSSTYGGYGYTF. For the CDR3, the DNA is TGTGCCAGCAGCTCTACGTACGGAGGCTATGGCTACACCTTC.

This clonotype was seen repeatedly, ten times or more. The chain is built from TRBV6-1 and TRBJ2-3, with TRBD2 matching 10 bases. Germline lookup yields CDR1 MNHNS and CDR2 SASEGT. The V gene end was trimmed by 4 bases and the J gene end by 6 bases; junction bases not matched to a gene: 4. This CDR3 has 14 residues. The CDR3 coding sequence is TGTGCCAGCAGTGTAGCGGGAGGTAGGGATACGCAGTATTTT. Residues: CASSVAGGRDTQYF.

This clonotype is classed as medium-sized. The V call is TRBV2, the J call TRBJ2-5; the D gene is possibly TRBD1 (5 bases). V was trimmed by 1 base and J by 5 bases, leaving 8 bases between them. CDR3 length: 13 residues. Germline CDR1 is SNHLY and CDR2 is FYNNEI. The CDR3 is CASSEGTMETQYF. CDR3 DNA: TGTGCCAGCAGTGAAGGGACAATGGAGACCCAGTACTTC. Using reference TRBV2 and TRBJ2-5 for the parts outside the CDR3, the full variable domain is EPEVTQTPSHQVTQMGQEVILRCVPISNHLYFYWYRQILGQKVEFLVSFYNNEISEKSEIFDDQFSVERPDGSNFTLKIRSTKLEDSAMYFCASSEGTMETQYFGPGTRLLVL.

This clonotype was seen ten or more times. This CDR3 reads CASSIGTGGYSPLHF. CDR3 in DNA: TGCGCCAGCAGCATCGGGACAGGGGGTTATTCACCCCTCCACTTT. J is TRBJ1-6 and V is TRBV5-1, with 11 bases identical to TRBD1. This CDR3 has 15 amino acids. Trimming removed 4 bases from V and 8 bases from J; junction bases left unmatched: 5. Germline V CDR1 and CDR2: SGHRS, YFSETQ.

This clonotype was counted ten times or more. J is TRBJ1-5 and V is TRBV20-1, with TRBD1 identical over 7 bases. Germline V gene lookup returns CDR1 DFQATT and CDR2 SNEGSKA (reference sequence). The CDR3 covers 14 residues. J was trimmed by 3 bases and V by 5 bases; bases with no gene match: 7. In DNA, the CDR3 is TGCAGTGCTGCGTACAGGGGTTACAATCAGCCCCAGCATTTT. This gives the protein CSAAYRGYNQPQHF.

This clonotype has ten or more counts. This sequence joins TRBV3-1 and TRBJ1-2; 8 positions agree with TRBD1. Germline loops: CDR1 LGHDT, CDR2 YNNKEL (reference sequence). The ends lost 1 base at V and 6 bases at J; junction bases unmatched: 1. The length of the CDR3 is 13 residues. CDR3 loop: CASSQGQGNGYTF. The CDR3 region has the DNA TGTGCCAGCAGCCAAGGACAGGGGAATGGCTACACCTTC.

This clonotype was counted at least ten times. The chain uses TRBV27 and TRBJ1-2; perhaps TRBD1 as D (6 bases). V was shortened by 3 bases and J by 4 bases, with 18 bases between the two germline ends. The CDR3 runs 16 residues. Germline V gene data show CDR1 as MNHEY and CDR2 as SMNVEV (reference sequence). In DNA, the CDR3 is TGTGCCAGCAGTTTTTCACGCGGACAGACTGTCTATGGCTACACCTTC. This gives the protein CASSFSRGQTVYGYTF.

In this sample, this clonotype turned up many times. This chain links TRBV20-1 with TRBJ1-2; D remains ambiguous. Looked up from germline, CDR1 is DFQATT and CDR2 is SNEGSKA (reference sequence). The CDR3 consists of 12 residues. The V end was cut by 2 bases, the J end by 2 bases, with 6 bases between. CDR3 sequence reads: CSARSPNYGYTF. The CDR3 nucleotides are TGCAGTGCTAGATCCCCAAACTATGGCTACACCTTC.

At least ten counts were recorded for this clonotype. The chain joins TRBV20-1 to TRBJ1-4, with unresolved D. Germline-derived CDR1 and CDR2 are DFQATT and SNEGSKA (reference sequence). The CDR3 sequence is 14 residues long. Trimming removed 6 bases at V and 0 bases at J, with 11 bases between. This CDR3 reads CSATDGATNEKLFF. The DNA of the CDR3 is TGCAGTGCAACCGACGGGGCAACTAATGAAAAACTGTTTTTT.

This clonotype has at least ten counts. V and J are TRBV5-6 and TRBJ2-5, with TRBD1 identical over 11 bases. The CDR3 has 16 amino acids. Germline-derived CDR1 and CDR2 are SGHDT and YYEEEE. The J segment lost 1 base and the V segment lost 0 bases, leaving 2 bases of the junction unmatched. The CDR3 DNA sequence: TGTGCCAGCAGCTTGGCCGGGACAGGGGGCCAAGAGACCCAGTACTTC. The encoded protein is CASSLAGTGGQETQYF.

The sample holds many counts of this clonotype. CDR3 sequence reads: CASSPQSVLAGQYF. CDR3 DNA sequence: TGTGCCAGCAGCCCGCAAAGTGTTCTCGCCGGGCAGTACTTC. The chain combines TRBV7-6 with TRBJ2-7, with D unclear. Germline lookup yields CDR1 SGHVS and CDR2 FNYEAQ. The CDR3 has 14 amino acids. V gave up 5 bases and J gave up 9 bases, with 20 bases separating them. Together with reference TRBV7-6 and TRBJ2-7, the CDR3 gives the full variable domain: GAGVSQSPRYKVTKRGQDVALRCDPISGHVSLYWYRQALGQGPEFLTYFNYEAQQDKSGLPNDRFSAERPEGSISTLTIQRTEQRDSAMYRCASSPQSVLAGQYFGPGTRLTVT.